The following is a TCR beta chain sequence with its context. Its antigen remains unknown. Repertoires were generated with immunoSEQ multiplex PCR, while TCRdb's copy carries only in-frame clones and drops some. The sample holds around 120,000 clones; roughly 89% are singletons and the top ten take roughly 1%. This record comes from a study of T cell responses to AZD1222 COVID-19 vaccine. Overall study results and limits: Only a handful of people who got AZD1222 tested seropositive at baseline. Clonal diversity may have been underestimated, and the donors were mostly white British, with more females than males.

The input for sequencing was peripheral blood, taken 28 days after the second AZD1222 dose. The TCR was taken from an adult who received the AZD1222 COVID-19 vaccine.

CDR3 loop: CASSWDRRTEAFF. The CDR3 nucleotides read TGTGCCAGCAGCTGGGACAGGCGGACTGAAGCTTTCTTT. The V and J genes are TRBV12-3 or TRBV12-4 and TRBJ1-1, with 8 bases fitting TRBD1. With 6 bases clipped from V and 5 bases from J, the junction kept 5 bases outside the gene matches. CDR3 length equals 13 residues.